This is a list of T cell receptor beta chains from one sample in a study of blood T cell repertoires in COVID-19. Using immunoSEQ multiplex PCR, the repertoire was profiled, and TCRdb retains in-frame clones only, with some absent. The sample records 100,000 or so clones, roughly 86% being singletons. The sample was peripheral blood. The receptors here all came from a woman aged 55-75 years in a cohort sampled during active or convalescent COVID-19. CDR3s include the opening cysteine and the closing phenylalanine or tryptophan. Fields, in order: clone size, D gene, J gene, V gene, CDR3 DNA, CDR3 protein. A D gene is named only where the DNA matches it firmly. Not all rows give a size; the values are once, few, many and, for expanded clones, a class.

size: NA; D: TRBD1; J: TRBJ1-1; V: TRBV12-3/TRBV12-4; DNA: TGTGCCAGCAGTAGGCGGCAACAGGGGACGTTT; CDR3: CASSRRQQGTF
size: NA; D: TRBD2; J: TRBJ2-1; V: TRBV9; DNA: TGTGCCAGCAGCGCTAGCGGGAGCTCCTACAATGAGCAGTTCTTC; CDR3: CASSASGSSYNEQFF
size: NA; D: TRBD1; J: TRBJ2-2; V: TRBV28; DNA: TGTGCCAGCAGAAGGACAGGGGGCATGGGAGGGGAGCTGTTTTTT; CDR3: CASRRTGGMGGELFF
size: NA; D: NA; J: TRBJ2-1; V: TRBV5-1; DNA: TGCGCCAGCAGCTCCACAGACTACAATGAGCAGTTCTTC; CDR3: CASSSTDYNEQFF
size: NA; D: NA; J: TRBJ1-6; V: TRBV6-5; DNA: TGTGCCAGCAGGGTGGGCACCGCCACTGGATCACCCCTCCACTTT; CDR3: CASRVGTATGSPLHF
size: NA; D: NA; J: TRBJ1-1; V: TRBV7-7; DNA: TGTGCTAGCAGCCCCGGAGGTGGGCGGAACACTGAAGCTTTCTTT; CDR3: CASSPGGGRNTEAFF
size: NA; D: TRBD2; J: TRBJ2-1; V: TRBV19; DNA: TGTGCCAGTAGTATATCGGCGGGAGGGAACAATGAGCAGTTCTTC; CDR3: CASSISAGGNNEQFF
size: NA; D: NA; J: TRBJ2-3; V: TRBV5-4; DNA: TGTGCCAGCAGCTTGGGCAGGGGCCTTCCCACAGATACGCAGTATTTT; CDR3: CASSLGRGLPTDTQYF
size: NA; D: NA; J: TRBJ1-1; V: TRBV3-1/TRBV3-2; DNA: TGTGCCAGCAGCCAAGATTTGGGAGGGGCCGGAGCTTTCTTT; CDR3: CASSQDLGGAGAFF
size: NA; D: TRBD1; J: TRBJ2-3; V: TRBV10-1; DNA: TGCGCCAGCAGTGAGGTGACAGGGGGCACAGATACGCAGTATTTT; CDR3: CASSEVTGGTDTQYF
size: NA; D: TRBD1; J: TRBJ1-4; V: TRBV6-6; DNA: TGTGCCAGCAGACTCCGGGACAGGGACGAAAAACTGTTTTTT; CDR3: CASRLRDRDEKLFF
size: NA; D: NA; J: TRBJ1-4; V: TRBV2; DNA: TGTGCCAGCAGAACCGGGGATTATAATGAAAAACTGTTTTTT; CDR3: CASRTGDYNEKLFF
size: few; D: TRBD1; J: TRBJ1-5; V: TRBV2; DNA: TGTGCCAGCTGCCGGGGACAGGGGTACAATCAGCCCCAGCATTTT; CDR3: CASCRGQGYNQPQHF
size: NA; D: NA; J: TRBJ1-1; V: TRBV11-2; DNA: TGTGCCAGCAGCTCTAACCGGGGTGAAGCTTTCTTT; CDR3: CASSSNRGEAFF
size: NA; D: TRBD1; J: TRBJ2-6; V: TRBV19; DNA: TGTGCCAGTCACGTGGGACAGGGGGCATCTGGGGCCAACGTCCTGACTTTC; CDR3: CASHVGQGASGANVLTF
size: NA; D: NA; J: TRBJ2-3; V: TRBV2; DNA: TGTGCCAGCAGTACCCCCGCGGGGTTCACAGATACGCAGTATTTT; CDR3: CASSTPAGFTDTQYF
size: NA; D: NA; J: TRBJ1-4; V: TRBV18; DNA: TGTGCCAGCTCACCGTCCAGGGCAACTAATGAAAAACTGTTTTTT; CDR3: CASSPSRATNEKLFF
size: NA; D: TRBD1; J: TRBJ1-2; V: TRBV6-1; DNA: TGTGCCAGCAGACGGAGGGATACCGGGACAGCGTTC; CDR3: CASRRRDTGTAF
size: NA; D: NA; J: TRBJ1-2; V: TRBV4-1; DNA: TGCGCCAGCAGCCAAGGAGGGGGAACCTACTATGGCTACACCTTC; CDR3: CASSQGGGTYYGYTF
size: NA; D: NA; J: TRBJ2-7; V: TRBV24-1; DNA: TGTGCCACCAGTGACGCCAGCGAGGCCTACGAGCAGTACTTC; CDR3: CATSDASEAYEQYF
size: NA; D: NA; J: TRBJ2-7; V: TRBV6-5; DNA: TGTGCCAGCAGTCAGACAGGCCACTACGAGCAGTACTTC; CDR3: CASSQTGHYEQYF
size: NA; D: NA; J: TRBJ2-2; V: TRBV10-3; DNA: TGTGCCATCAGGGCCCGGGGGAACCGGAACACCGGGGAGCTGTTTTTT; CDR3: CAIRARGNRNTGELFF
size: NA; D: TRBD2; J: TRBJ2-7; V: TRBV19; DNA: TGTGCCAGCCGCAAGGGACTAGCGGGAGGCTACGAGCAGTACTTC; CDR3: CASRKGLAGGYEQYF
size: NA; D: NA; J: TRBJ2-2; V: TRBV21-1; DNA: TGTGCCTGTCTACCTAGAGGGCCGAACACCGGGGAGCTGTTTTTT; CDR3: CACLPRGPNTGELFF
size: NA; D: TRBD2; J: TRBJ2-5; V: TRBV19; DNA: TGTGCCAGTCCCCGGGAGGCCAAAGAGACCCAGTACTTC; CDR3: CASPREAKETQYF
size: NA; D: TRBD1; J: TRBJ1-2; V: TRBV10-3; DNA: TGTGCCACCGGGACAGGGGAGATTGGCTACACCTTC; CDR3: CATGTGEIGYTF
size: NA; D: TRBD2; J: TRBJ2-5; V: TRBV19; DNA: TGTGCCAGTAGCACCGCGGGGCGGGGGGAAGAGACCCAGTACTTC; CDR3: CASSTAGRGEETQYF
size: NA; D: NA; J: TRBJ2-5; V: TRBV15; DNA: TGTGCCACCAGCAGAGATGGGGCAGGGGCGGAAGAGACCCAGTACTTC; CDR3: CATSRDGAGAEETQYF
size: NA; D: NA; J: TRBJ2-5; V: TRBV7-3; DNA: TGTGCCAGCAGCCCCGCATCAGAAGAGACCCAGTACTTC; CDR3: CASSPASEETQYF
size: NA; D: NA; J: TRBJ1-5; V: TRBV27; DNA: TGTGCCAGCAGTGCGGCGAATAGCAATCAGCCCCAGCATTTT; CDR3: CASSAANSNQPQHF
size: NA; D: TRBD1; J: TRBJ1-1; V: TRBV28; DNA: TGTGCCAGCAGTAGGGGGCCGAGCACTGAAGCTTTCTTT; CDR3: CASSRGPSTEAFF
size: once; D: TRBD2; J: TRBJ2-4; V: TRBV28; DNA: TGTGCCACCATAGCGGGACTAGCCAAAAACATTCAGTACTTC; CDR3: CATIAGLAKNIQYF
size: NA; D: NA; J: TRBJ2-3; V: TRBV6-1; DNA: TGTGCCAGCAGTGATTCCCAAGGACTTCCCACAGATACGCAGTATTTT; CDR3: CASSDSQGLPTDTQYF
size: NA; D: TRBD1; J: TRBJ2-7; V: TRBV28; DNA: TGTGCCAGCAGCGGCCGGGACAGACGAGCCTACGAGCAGTACTTC; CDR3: CASSGRDRRAYEQYF
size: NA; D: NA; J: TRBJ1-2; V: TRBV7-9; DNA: TGTGCCAGCAGCTTATATGAGCCACCCGATGGCTACACCTTC; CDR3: CASSLYEPPDGYTF
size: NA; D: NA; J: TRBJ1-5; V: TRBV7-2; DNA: TGTGCCAGCAGCTTAGGACAGAGAAGCAATCAGCCCCAGCATTTT; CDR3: CASSLGQRSNQPQHF
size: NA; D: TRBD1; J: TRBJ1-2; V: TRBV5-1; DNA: TGCGCCAGCAGCCACGACAGGGGCGTCGACACCTTC; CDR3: CASSHDRGVDTF
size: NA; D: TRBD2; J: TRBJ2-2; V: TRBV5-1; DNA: TGCGCCAGCAGCCTACTAGCGGGGGCCGCGAACACCGGGGAGCTGTTTTTT; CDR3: CASSLLAGAANTGELFF
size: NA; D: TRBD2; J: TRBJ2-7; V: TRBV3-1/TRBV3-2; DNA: TGTGCCAGCAGCCTCGGGACTAGCGGTACCTACGAGCAGTACTTC; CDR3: CASSLGTSGTYEQYF